A single sample gave rise to the 19 T cell receptor beta chains below, sequenced in a study of radiation and T cells in renal cell carcinoma. Clones were sequenced by immunoSEQ multiplex PCR, and TCRdb holds only the in-frame ones, with some missing. The sample lists roughly 150,000 clones, approximately 90% seen once, with approximately 13% in the top ten. Time point noted: blood 2 weeks post-SBRT. As for treatment: 15 Gy SBRT to primary tumor, nephrectomy 4 weeks later. The sample here was blood, taken from a patient whose treatment included radiotherapy and nephrectomy. The origin of the receptors is a woman aged 45-65 years with renal cell carcinoma.

Remarks on this clone: Germline is not matched at one junction end, which may reflect a read error. CDR3 sequence reads: CASSLGLASLEQFF. The CDR3 DNA sequence: TGTGCTAGCAGCTTGGGACTAGCGTCCCTTGAGCAGTTCTTC. This rearrangement joins TRBV7-7 to TRBJ2-1, with 10 bases aligning to TRBD2. The CDR3 has 14 amino acids. CDR1 SSHAT and CDR2 FNYEAQ come from the germline V gene (reference sequence).

The sample holds one count of this clone. The V gene is TRBV7-2, the J gene TRBJ1-5, with unresolved D. V gave up 5 bases and J gave up 5 bases, with 16 bases separating them. Germline CDR1 reads SGHTA; CDR2 reads FQGNSA. The CDR3 is 15 amino acids. The chain's CDR3 is CASSPGTKRDQPQHF. DNA for the CDR3: TGTGCCAGCAGCCCCGGTACTAAGAGGGATCAGCCCCAGCATTTT.

V usage is TRBV7-3 and J usage is TRBJ1-5; D is uncertain. V gave up 4 bases and J gave up 2 bases, with 6 bases separating them. The germline V gene encodes CDR1 SGHTA and CDR2 FQGTGA. The CDR3 spans 13 residues. The CDR3 is CASSSDGNQPQHF. The CDR3 DNA is TGTGCCAGCAGCTCGGACGGCAATCAGCCCCAGCATTTT.

The chain has TRBV7-2 and TRBJ2-1; D gene uncertain. CDR3 size: 13 residues. Per germline, CDR1 SGHTA and CDR2 FQGNSA. The germline V and J ends were trimmed by 5 bases and 5 bases, with 10 bases remaining between them. DNA of the CDR3: TGTGCCAGCAGCCGGAGACGCGACAATGAGCAGTTCTTC. This codes for CASSRRRDNEQFF.

This clone was seen only a few times. The rearrangement uses TRBV19 and TRBJ2-1, with TRBD1 matching 7 bases. Germline trimming cut 7 bases from V and 5 bases from J; bases unmatched to any gene: 5. Germline assignment: CDR1 LNHDA and CDR2 SQIVND (reference sequence). The CDR3 is made up of 13 amino acids. CDR3 sequence reads: CASNRDSNNEQFF. The CDR3 bases are TGTGCCAGTAACCGGGACAGTAACAATGAGCAGTTCTTC.

DNA for the CDR3: TGTGCCAGTAGTTCACAAACGGGACGCTCGGCCTATGGCTACACCTTC. Its protein is CASSSQTGRSAYGYTF. The rearrangement joins TRBV19 to TRBJ1-2, with D possibly TRBD1 on 5 matching bases. CDR3 size: 16 residues. Trimming removed 5 bases from V and 4 bases from J, with 20 bases in between. CDR1 is LNHDA and CDR2 is SQIVND in the germline V gene (reference sequence).

The chain carries TRBV7-2 and TRBJ2-3; D possibly corresponds to TRBD2 (6 bases). V gave up 4 bases and J gave up 0 bases, with 11 bases separating them. Germline lookup yields CDR1 SGHTA and CDR2 FQGNSA. The CDR3 sequence is 15 residues long. The CDR3 nucleotides are TGTGCCAGCAGCTCCCGGGGGTTTAGCACAGATACGCAGTATTTT. Translated: CASSSRGFSTDTQYF.

The chain joins TRBV5-1 to TRBJ1-4, with D tentatively TRBD1 (5 bases). V gave up 0 bases and J gave up 12 bases, with 27 bases separating them. Per the germline V gene, CDR1 is SGHRS and CDR2 is YFSETQ. The CDR3 consists of 18 residues. The CDR3 bases are TGCGCCAGCAGCTTGGTGGGGACTTCGGGTCGAATTTGGAGGGAACTGTTTTTT. Translating gives CASSLVGTSGRIWRELFF.

The chain has TRBV7-2 and TRBJ2-5; 11 nucleotides match TRBD2. With V trimmed by 3 bases and J by 5 bases, 8 bases remained unmatched. Per germline, CDR1 SGHTA and CDR2 FQGNSA. The CDR3 spans 16 residues. CDR3 amino acids: CASSLASGGRWETQYF. CDR3 in DNA: TGTGCCAGCAGCTTGGCTAGCGGGGGGCGCTGGGAGACCCAGTACTTC.

The gene calls are TRBV7-9 and TRBJ2-1, with TRBD2 matching over 9 bases. Per the germline V gene, CDR1 is SEHNR and CDR2 is FQNEAQ (reference sequence). J gave up 0 bases and V 5 bases, and 5 bases lay outside the gene matches. There are 16 residues in the CDR3. The CDR3 DNA reads as TGTGCCAGCAGCCCTAGCGGGGAGAGCTCCTACAATGAGCAGTTCTTC. Protein: CASSPSGESSYNEQFF.

The V call is TRBV4-3, the J call TRBJ2-6; D possibly uses TRBD1 or TRBD2 (5 bases each). The CDR3 totals 20 residues. Trimming took 4 bases from V and 0 from J, leaving 22 bases between them. CDR1 and CDR2 (germline): LGHNA, YSLEER. The CDR3 DNA is TGCGCCAGCAGCCCCGCCGCAGCAGGGACGTTCAGCTCTGGGGCCAACGTCCTGACTTTC. It specifies CASSPAAAGTFSSGANVLTF.

This chain joins TRBV5-1 and TRBJ1-2; D remains unclear. The length of the CDR3 is 14 residues. Germline V lookup: CDR1 SGHRS, CDR2 YFSETQ. Trimming stripped 0 bases from V and 2 bases from J, with 8 bases between. The chain's CDR3 is CASSLVGENYGYTF. The CDR3 nucleotides are TGCGCCAGCAGCTTGGTTGGGGAGAACTATGGCTACACCTTC. Full variable domain (missing parts from reference TRBV5-1 and TRBJ1-2): KAGVTQTPRYLIKTRGQQVTLSCSPISGHRSVSWYQQTPGQGLQFLFEYFSETQRNKGNFPGRFSGRQFSNSRSEMNVSTLELGDSALYLCASSLVGENYGYTFGSGTRLTVV.

The gene calls are TRBV6-4 and TRBJ2-3; possibly TRBD1 or TRBD2 for D (6 bases each). This CDR3 comprises 14 residues. V was clipped by 8 bases and J by 5 bases, with 17 bases between them. Per germline, CDR1 MRHNA and CDR2 SNTAGT. This CDR3 is CASGVWGALDTQYF. As DNA, the CDR3 is TGTGCCAGCGGTGTATGGGGGGCCTTAGATACGCAGTATTTT.

This clone turned up a few times. The chain employs TRBV2 and TRBJ2-5, with D hard to call. The CDR3 covers 12 residues. V was trimmed by 6 bases and J by 2 bases, leaving 7 bases between them. Per the germline V gene, CDR1 is SNHLY and CDR2 is FYNNEI. The CDR3 reads CASRKPQETQYF. DNA of the CDR3: TGTGCCAGCAGAAAGCCGCAAGAGACCCAGTACTTC.

The V call is TRBV6-5, the J call TRBJ2-7, with D unclear. V was clipped by 5 bases and J by 0 bases, with 8 bases between them. This CDR3 contains 13 residues. CDR1 is MNHEY and CDR2 is SVGAGI in the germline V gene. Here the CDR3 DNA reads TGTGCCAGCAGTAGACTCGGCTCCTACGAGCAGTACTTC. Protein: CASSRLGSYEQYF.

The chain links TRBV7-9 to TRBJ1-3; no reliable D call. V shed 5 bases and J shed 0 bases, with 8 bases lying between them. This CDR3 spans 14 amino acids. The germline gives CDR1 SEHNR, CDR2 FQNEAQ (reference sequence). CDR3 coding DNA: TGTGCCAGCAGCCTAAGAAGCTCTGGAAACACCATATATTTT. Translating gives CASSLRSSGNTIYF.

This clone turned up a few times. The rearrangement uses TRBV30 and TRBJ1-5; D ambiguous. The germline V gene has CDR1 GTSNPN and CDR2 SVGIG (reference sequence). V was trimmed by 1 base and J by 2 bases, leaving 6 bases between them. The CDR3 runs to 13 residues. DNA for the CDR3: TGTGCCTGGAGTGGCGATCGCAATCAGCCCCAGCATTTT. Translating it yields CAWSGDRNQPQHF.

The chain has TRBV5-1 and TRBJ1-4; D is possibly TRBD1 (5 bases). Trimming cost V 0 bases and J 0 bases, with 9 bases left between them. CDR1 and CDR2 from the germline V gene are SGHRS and YFSETQ. CDR3 size: 16 residues. The CDR3 region is CASSLVGGATNEKLFF. Written as DNA, the CDR3 is TGCGCCAGCAGCTTGGTTGGGGGAGCAACTAATGAAAAACTGTTTTTT.

The chain links TRBV29-1 to TRBJ1-1; D is perhaps TRBD1 (6 bases). Germline values: CDR1 SQVTM, CDR2 ANQGSEA. Trimming stripped 6 bases from V and 10 bases from J, with 18 bases between. The CDR3 is 12 residues long. CDR3 nucleotide sequence: TGCAGCGTAATAGGGACAACAAACCCAGCTTTCTTT. Translated: CSVIGTTNPAFF. Complete variable domain (other parts from reference TRBV29-1 and TRBJ1-1): SAVISQKPSRDICQRGTSLTIQCQVDSQVTMMFWYRQQPGQSLTLIATANQGSEATYESGFVIDKFPISRPNLTFSTLTVSNMSPEDSSIYLCSVIGTTNPAFFGQGTRLTVV.